This entry is about one T cell receptor (beta chain). Its antigen is unknown. No much larger clone is present one base from it, and per-base qualities are unavailable. This record comes from a study of blood T cell repertoires in COVID-19 (dated by TCRdb to about 2020). Study-level background: Samples covering the acute and convalescent phases of COVID-19 were provided by collaborators in the United States, Italy and Spain. The repertoires were released in a freely available public database meant as a resource for research on the immune response to SARS-CoV-2. The material from the prospective study consisted of cDNA or gDNA derived from T cells, B-cell-depleted T cells, or PBMCs. Deeply sampled blood TCRbeta repertoires from subjects exposed to, actively infected with, or recovered from COVID-19 were included in the dataset. Samples came from the ongoing ImmuneRACE study (first 160 participants) plus 1,254 subjects from 6 global collaborators. Where available, HLA class I and class II types were obtained from metadata supplied by the sample provider rather than from assay-based typing. Sample metadata almost always included a de-identified subject ID, COVID-19 status, age in years and sex.

The research as a whole found: Clinical and demographic metadata were provided uncurated, with the amount varying by source and participant.

TCRbeta CDR3 regions were amplified from genomic DNA using the immunoSEQ Assay, a bias-controlled multiplex PCR. Under the source paper's analysis protocol: The number of nucleated cells in each sample was estimated from the amplification of reference gene primers within the assay. Sequence reads were collapsed and filtered to measure the absolute abundance of every unique TCRbeta CDR3 rearrangement. Productive Simpson clonality was computed per sample as the square root of Simpson's diversity index over productive rearrangements. Held by TCRdb, this immuneACCESS table contains in-frame sequences only and omits some clones. Under half of the omission traces to an unresolved V gene where checked; the cause of the rest is unknown. V and J calls and clone size are copied from that table; D and trimming were computed from the DNA. The sample profile shows under 350,000 clones; 70% to 90% of them were found once. The top ten clones comprise approximately 10% of the sample.

From a lookup of the germline V gene (reference sequence), CDR1 and CDR2 are DFQATT and SNEGSKA. For this chain, trimming is 3 bases at the V end and 5 bases at the J end, and the number of junction bases without a gene match is 20. Spanning cysteine to phenylalanine, the CDR3 consists of 20 amino acids. The read is trimmed to its CDR3 DNA, 60 bases read in frame from base 1. The collaborating institutions used their own protocols to collect whole blood in K2EDTA tubes. For TCRbeta analysis, collaborator samples were shipped as frozen whole blood, as isolated PBMCs, or as DNA extracted from either sample type.

This sequence uses TRBV20-1 and TRBJ2-3, with TRBD2 matching 13 junction bases. The material sequenced was peripheral blood. The clonotype comes from a woman between 65 and 79 years old with acute or convalescent COVID-19. For the CDR3, the sequence is CSASRAGLAGSDPIVDTQYF. The DNA reads as follows: TGCAGTGCTAGTCGAGCGGGACTAGCGGGGAGCGACCCGATTGTAGATACGCAGTATTTT.